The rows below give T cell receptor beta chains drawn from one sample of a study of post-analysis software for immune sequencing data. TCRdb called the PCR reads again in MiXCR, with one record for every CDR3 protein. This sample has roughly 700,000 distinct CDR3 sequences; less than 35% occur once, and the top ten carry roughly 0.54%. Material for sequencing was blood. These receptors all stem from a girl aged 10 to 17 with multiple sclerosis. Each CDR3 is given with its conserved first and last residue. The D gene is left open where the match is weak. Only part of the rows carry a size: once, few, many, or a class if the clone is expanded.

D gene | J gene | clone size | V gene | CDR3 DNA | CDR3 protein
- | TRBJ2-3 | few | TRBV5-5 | TGTGCCAGCAGCTTGCAGGCAGGGTCCACAGATACGCAGTATTTT | CASSLQAGSTDTQYF
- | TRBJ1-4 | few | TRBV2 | TGTGCCAGCAGTGGGGACACTAATGAAAAACTGTTTTTT | CASSGDTNEKLFF
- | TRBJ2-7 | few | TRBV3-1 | TGTGCCAGCAGCCCCCGTGGCACCGTTGGGAGCGAGCAGTACTTC | CASSPRGTVGSEQYF
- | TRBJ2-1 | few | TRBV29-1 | TGCAGCGTTCGTTTATGGGGGAATGAGCAGTTCTTC | CSVRLWGNEQFF
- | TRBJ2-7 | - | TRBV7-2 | TGTGCCAGCAGCTCAGCGCTCGGACGGAGCTCCTACAATGAGCAGTACTTC | CASSSALGRSSYNEQYF
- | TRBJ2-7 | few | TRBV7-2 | TGTGCCAGCAGCTTAGTTGCCAGATCCTACGAGCAGTACTTC | CASSLVARSYEQYF
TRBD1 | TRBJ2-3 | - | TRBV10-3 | TGTGCCACCAGAAGCGACAGGGGGGGAGATACGCAGTATTTT | CATRSDRGGDTQYF
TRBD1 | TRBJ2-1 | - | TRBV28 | TGTGCCAGCAGTGACAGGGTCAATGAGCAGTTCTTC | CASSDRVNEQFF
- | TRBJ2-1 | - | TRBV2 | TGTGCCAGCAGGGGAGGGGAGACAGGGCTCAATGAGCAGTTCTTC | CASRGGETGLNEQFF
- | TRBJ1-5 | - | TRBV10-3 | TGTGCCATCAGGCCTCAGGGTCCCGGCAATCAGCCCCAGCATTTT | CAIRPQGPGNQPQHF
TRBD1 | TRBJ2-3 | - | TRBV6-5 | TGTGCCAGCAGAGTCGCGCCAGGGGGTCTCACAGATACGCAGTATTTT | CASRVAPGGLTDTQYF
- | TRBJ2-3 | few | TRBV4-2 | TGTGCCAGCAGCCAATCCACGAGAGGAGGCACAGATACGCAGTATTTT | CASSQSTRGGTDTQYF
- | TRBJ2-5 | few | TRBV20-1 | TGCAGTGCTATCTCTTTCGGGGGAAGACAAGAGACCCAGTACTTC | CSAISFGGRQETQYF
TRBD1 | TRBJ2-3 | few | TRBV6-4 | TGTGCCAGCAGTGACTCCGGGACAGGGTCCCCAGATACGCAGTATTTT | CASSDSGTGSPDTQYF
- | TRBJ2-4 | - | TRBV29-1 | TGCAGCGTGGGGCGTTCCGAAAACATTCAGTACTTC | CSVGRSENIQYF
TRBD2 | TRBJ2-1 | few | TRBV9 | TGTGCCAGCAGCGCTTACGCACTAGCGGGAGTGGGTGAGCAGTTCTTC | CASSAYALAGVGEQFF